Below, 16 T cell receptor beta chains from the same sample are listed, as sequenced in a study of blood T cell repertoires in COVID-19. Generated by immunoSEQ multiplex PCR, the TCRdb table keeps only in-frame clones and is missing some. Found here are under 400,000 clones, about 87% of them singletons; the top ten hold 1.5% to 2%. The sequencing sample was made of peripheral blood. Receptors were obtained from a woman aged 30 to 39 with COVID-19, enrolled during active disease.

The rearrangement uses TRBV9 and TRBJ1-6; D is unclear. Trimming took 4 bases from V and 6 from J, leaving 8 bases between them. Per the germline V gene, CDR1 is SGDLS and CDR2 is YYNGEE. The CDR3 is 13 residues long. CDR3 in DNA: TGTGCCAGCAGCACACAGATTAATTCACCCCTCCACTTT. It yields the protein CASSTQINSPLHF.

The chain uses TRBV19 and TRBJ1-5, with 8 positions matching TRBD1. CDR1 is LNHDA and CDR2 is SQIVND in the germline V gene (reference sequence). The CDR3 has 16 residues. V was clipped by 6 bases and J by 3 bases; unmatched bases: 10. CDR3 sequence reads: CASRSGTGRTNQPQHF. CDR3 coding DNA: TGTGCCAGTAGGAGCGGGACAGGCCGAACCAATCAGCCCCAGCATTTT.

This clone was seen more than once but under ten times. The chain joins TRBV15 to TRBJ1-2; possibly TRBD1 for D (6 bases). From germline, CDR1 is LNHNV and CDR2 YYDKDF (reference sequence). With 4 bases removed from V and 4 bases from J, the gap between germline ends came to 16 bases. CDR3 size: 15 residues. The CDR3 protein is CATSTQSGASYGYTF. CDR3 DNA sequence: TGTGCCACCAGCACACAATCAGGGGCGAGCTATGGCTACACCTTC. Combining the CDR3 with reference TRBV15 and TRBJ1-2 gives the whole variable domain DAMVIQNPRYQVTQFGKPVTLSCSQTLNHNVMYWYQQKSSQAPKLLFHYYDKDFNNEADTPDNFQSRRPNTSFCFLDIRSPGLGDTAMYLCATSTQSGASYGYTFGSGTRLTVV.

The CDR3 loop reads CASSSPTSGGPHEQFF. The CDR3 DNA is TGTGCCAGCAGTTCTCCCACTAGCGGGGGGCCCCATGAGCAGTTCTTC. The chain has TRBV27 and TRBJ2-1; TRBD2 matches 12 bases. V trimming: 4 bases; J trimming: 8 bases; junction bases outside the gene matches: 9. This CDR3 contains 16 residues. Germline CDR1 MNHEY, CDR2 SMNVEV (reference sequence).

The chain carries TRBV12-3 or TRBV12-4 and TRBJ1-5; D call uncertain. Trimming stripped 6 bases from V and 0 bases from J, with 6 bases between. The CDR3 loop spans 13 amino acids. This chain's CDR3 is CASSIDSNQPQHF. As DNA, the CDR3 is TGTGCCAGCAGCATAGATAGCAATCAGCCCCAGCATTTT.

This clone was observed a handful of times. The chain uses TRBV9 and TRBJ2-3; 9 bases are shared with TRBD2. The V segment lost 0 bases and the J segment 1 base; nucleotides outside the gene matches: 0. Germline-derived CDR1 and CDR2 are SGDLS and YYNGEE. The CDR3 extends over 15 amino acids. The CDR3 DNA is TGTGCCAGCAGCGTAGTAGCGGGGGGCACAGATACGCAGTATTTT. The encoded protein is CASSVVAGGTDTQYF.

The genes are TRBV7-8 and TRBJ1-1; 7 nucleotides agree with TRBD1. In germline, CDR1 is SGHVS, CDR2 FQNEAQ. CDR3 length: 12 amino acids. V gave up 5 bases and J gave up 10 bases; unmatched junction bases: 7. CDR3: CASSTYRGGAFF. The DNA of the CDR3 is TGTGCCAGCAGCACCTACAGGGGTGGAGCTTTCTTT.

This clone was seen a handful of times. The chain uses TRBV5-1 and TRBJ2-2; 7 nucleotides line up with TRBD1. This CDR3 is built from 16 residues. V lost 7 bases to trimming and J lost 1 base; unmatched junction nucleotides: 10. Germline loops: CDR1 SGHRS, CDR2 YFSETQ. CDR3: CASRAYTGVNTGELFF. The CDR3 coding sequence is TGCGCCAGCCGAGCTTACACAGGGGTGAACACCGGGGAGCTGTTTTTT.

The rearrangement uses TRBV19 and TRBJ1-2; TRBD1 matches at 7 bases. The CDR3 has 15 amino acids. Germline V gene data show CDR1 as LNHDA and CDR2 as SQIVND (reference sequence). Germline trimming cut 6 bases from V and 0 bases from J; bases unmatched to any gene: 7. The CDR3 DNA reads as TGTGCCAGTAGGAAAAGGACAGGCCCTAACTATGGCTACACCTTC. It codes for CASRKRTGPNYGYTF. The complete variable domain, with remaining parts taken from reference TRBV19 and TRBJ1-2, reads DGGITQSPKYLFRKEGQNVTLSCEQNLNHDAMYWYRQDPGQGLRLIYYSQIVNDFQKGDIAEGYSVSREKKESFPLTVTSAQKNPTAFYLCASRKRTGPNYGYTFGSGTRLTVV.

The V call is TRBV30, the J call TRBJ2-7; D not certain. The germline gives CDR1 GTSNPN, CDR2 SVGIG (reference sequence). V dropped 5 bases and J dropped 1 base, with 12 bases sitting between them. This CDR3 region has 13 residues. For the CDR3, the DNA is TGTGCCTGGGAAGATGCGGTGTCCTACGAGCAGTACTTC. Translated: CAWEDAVSYEQYF.

This clone was seen a handful of times. The chain couples TRBV19 to TRBJ1-6, with a tentative D call TRBD1 (6 bases). Germline-derived CDR1 and CDR2 are LNHDA and SQIVND (reference sequence). Deletions cut 3 bases from V and 7 bases from J, with 10 bases between. There are 14 residues in the CDR3. Here the CDR3 reads CASSIRTANSPLHF. The CDR3 region has the DNA TGTGCCAGTAGTATTCGGACAGCGAATTCACCCCTCCACTTT.

The rearrangement joins TRBV4-1 to TRBJ1-3; perhaps TRBD1 as D (6 bases). CDR1 is MGHRA, CDR2 YSYEKL, per germline. The CDR3 length is 18 residues. Trimming removed 4 bases from V and 2 bases from J, with 21 bases in between. CDR3 coding DNA: TGCGCCAGCAGCCCCCGGAGGCAGGGGAATACAGCTGGAAACACCATATATTTT. Residues: CASSPRRQGNTAGNTIYF.

This clone was recorded a few times. V and J are TRBV2 and TRBJ2-1, with 7 bases matching TRBD1. This CDR3 region has 18 residues. CDR1 and CDR2 from the germline V gene are SNHLY and FYNNEI. The trim removed 6 bases at V and 3 bases at J, leaving 17 bases unmatched. In DNA, the CDR3 is TGTGCCAGCAGGAGCCGGAAGGGGCCGACAGGGCGCTACAATGAGCAGTTCTTC. Translating gives CASRSRKGPTGRYNEQFF. The variable domain in full, completed from reference TRBV2 and TRBJ2-1, reads EPEVTQTPSHQVTQMGQEVILRCVPISNHLYFYWYRQILGQKVEFLVSFYNNEISEKSEIFDDQFSVERPDGSNFTLKIRSTKLEDSAMYFCASRSRKGPTGRYNEQFFGPGTRLTVL.

The rearrangement uses TRBV30 and TRBJ1-6; D possibly corresponds to TRBD1 (6 bases). The germline V gene encodes CDR1 GTSNPN and CDR2 SVGIG (reference sequence). Trimming left V 4 bases short and J 7 bases short, with 11 bases between. This CDR3 is built from 13 residues. Written as DNA, the CDR3 is TGTGCCTGGACGGCAGGGGTAAATTCACCCCTCCACTTT. Translating it yields CAWTAGVNSPLHF.

The J gene is TRBJ2-5, the V gene TRBV3-1 (or the pseudogene TRBV3-2); TRBD2 agrees at 7 bases. With 6 bases clipped from V and 9 bases from J, the junction kept 16 bases outside the gene matches. The CDR3 has 15 amino acids. The germline CDR1 and CDR2 sequences are LGHDT and YNNKEL (reference sequence). The CDR3 nucleotides read TGTGCCAGCAGTCCCGGGGGGACTACGGTGGTGGCCCAGTACTTC. Amino acids: CASSPGGTTVVAQYF.

The chain couples TRBV27 to TRBJ2-7; TRBD2 matches 12 bases. CDR3 length equals 16 residues. Germline assignment: CDR1 MNHEY and CDR2 SMNVEV (reference sequence). V gave up 1 base and J gave up 2 bases; unmatched junction bases: 3. The CDR3 loop reads CASSLFLAGGTYEQYF. CDR3 coding DNA: TGTGCCAGCAGTTTATTCCTAGCGGGGGGGACCTACGAGCAGTACTTC.